Each of the 5 T cell receptor beta chains below was sequenced from the same sample in a study of persistence of HIV-infected CD4 T cells. The antigens for these receptors are not known. Lysates of CMV-infected fibroblasts at 10 ug/mL stimulated these cells. Sorted nonresponding memory CD4+ T cells were CD40L-negative, CD69-negative, CD45RO-high. Sequencing used immunoSEQ version 4 in survey mode. Libraries were prepared by immunoSEQ multiplex PCR; TCRdb keeps only in-frame clonotypes and omits some of them. This sample has more than 35,000 clones; 80% occur once, and the top ten carry 1.6%. Material: CD4+ T cells sorted from PBMCs after 18-hour stimulation, obtained from a patient who received antiretroviral therapy. The receptors originated from an adult man with HIV who was CMV-seropositive.

This chain links TRBV15 with TRBJ1-3; TRBD1 matches at 7 bases. With V trimmed by 5 bases and J by 0 bases, 4 bases remained unmatched. Germline loops: CDR1 LNHNV, CDR2 YYDKDF (reference sequence). This CDR3 comprises 15 residues. CDR3 amino acids: CATSPDRDSGNTIYF. In nucleotides, the CDR3 is TGTGCCACCAGCCCTGACAGGGACTCTGGAAACACCATATATTTT.

The chain carries TRBV19 and TRBJ1-5, with D hard to call. Trimming took off 5 bases at V and 3 bases at J, with 8 bases between the two ends. Germline V gene data show CDR1 as LNHDA and CDR2 as SQIVND (reference sequence). The CDR3 spans 13 residues. The DNA for the CDR3 is TGTGCCAGTAGTCCGGGTCTCAATCAGCCCCAGCATTTT. This translates into CASSPGLNQPQHF. Complete variable domain (other parts from reference TRBV19 and TRBJ1-5): DGGITQSPKYLFRKEGQNVTLSCEQNLNHDAMYWYRQDPGQGLRLIYYSQIVNDFQKGDIAEGYSVSREKKESFPLTVTSAQKNPTAFYLCASSPGLNQPQHFGDGTRLSIL.

For the CDR3, the DNA is TGTGCCAGCTCACAAACGGACAGCACTGAAGCTTTCTTT. Translating gives CASSQTDSTEAFF. The chain couples TRBV18 to TRBJ1-1, with a tentative D call TRBD1 (6 bases). The CDR3 extends over 13 amino acids. Trimming cost V 4 bases and J 4 bases, with 10 bases left between them. Germline-derived CDR1 and CDR2 are KGHSH and LQKENI.

The chain has TRBV2 and TRBJ1-1; no firm D call. The CDR3 extends over 13 amino acids. Germline V gives CDR1 SNHLY, CDR2 FYNNEI. V was clipped by 6 bases and J by 0 bases, with 8 bases between them. The DNA for the CDR3 is TGTGCCAGCAGGTTCGGGATGAACACTGAAGCTTTCTTT. Encoded protein: CASRFGMNTEAFF.

J is TRBJ1-2 and V is TRBV12-3 or TRBV12-4, with TRBD1 identical over 10 bases. The V segment lost 6 bases and the J segment 5 bases; nucleotides outside the gene matches: 3. CDR3 length: 13 residues. The CDR3 here is CASSPDRGYGYTF. The CDR3 DNA sequence: TGTGCCAGCAGCCCGGACAGGGGGTATGGCTACACCTTC.